The 16 T cell receptor beta chains presented below share a single source sample, sequenced in a study of shared T cell receptors in the human thymus. Some clones are missing from TCRdb's copy, which holds only in-frame ones; the method was immunoSEQ multiplex PCR. The profile shows approximately 660,000 clones, around 87% of them singletons. A further study also used this sample, focusing on human thymus T cells.

Input material: thymocytes. These receptors originate from a boy less than two years old with a congenital heart defect.

The chain uses TRBV5-1 and TRBJ2-1; possible D gene TRBD1, 5 bases. V lost 4 bases to trimming and J lost 5 bases, with 16 bases between them. The CDR3 spans 15 residues. Germline lookup yields CDR1 SGHRS and CDR2 YFSETQ. CDR3 nucleotides: TGCGCCAGCAGCCCTGTCCTGGGCAGGGACAATGAGCAGTTCTTC. Translating it yields CASSPVLGRDNEQFF.

The gene calls are TRBV7-6 and TRBJ2-6; 7 bases are shared with TRBD1. This CDR3 has 18 amino acids. The germline CDR1 and CDR2 sequences are SGHVS and FNYEAQ. The trim removed 0 bases at V and 3 bases at J, leaving 8 bases unmatched. The CDR3 sequence is CASSLARVQGSGANVLTF. The CDR3 coding sequence is TGTGCCAGCAGCTTAGCGAGGGTACAGGGGAGTGGGGCCAACGTCCTGACTTTC. Full variable domain (rest looked up from reference TRBV7-6 and TRBJ2-6): GAGVSQSPRYKVTKRGQDVALRCDPISGHVSLYWYRQALGQGPEFLTYFNYEAQQDKSGLPNDRFSAERPEGSISTLTIQRTEQRDSAMYRCASSLARVQGSGANVLTFGAGSRLTVL.

V gene TRBV25-1 combines with J gene TRBJ1-1, with a tentative D call TRBD1 (5 bases). Trimming stripped 2 bases from V and 0 bases from J, with 13 bases between. This CDR3 has 16 residues. Per germline, CDR1 MGHDK and CDR2 SYGVNS. For the CDR3, the DNA is TGTGCCAGCAGTGAAAAGGCCGGACACCTGAACACTGAAGCTTTCTTT. This encodes CASSEKAGHLNTEAFF.

The chain uses TRBV4-2 and TRBJ2-7; 11 bases agree with TRBD2. V shed 0 bases, J shed 2 bases, and the junction held 3 bases outside the gene matches. CDR3 size: 16 residues. The V gene's germline CDR1 is LGHNA and CDR2 YNFKEQ. CDR3 protein: CASSQDLAGGTYEQYF. The DNA for the CDR3 is TGTGCCAGCAGCCAAGATCTAGCGGGGGGAACCTACGAGCAGTACTTC.

This chain links TRBV7-2 with TRBJ2-5, with D possibly being TRBD2 (6 bases). CDR1 is SGHTA and CDR2 is FQGNSA in the germline V gene. CDR3 length equals 16 residues. The V end was cut by 5 bases, the J end by 4 bases, with 20 bases between. CDR3 nucleotides: TGTGCCAGCAGCGGGCGTAGGACTACTTGGGGAGAGACCCAGTACTTC. Translation gives CASSGRRTTWGETQYF.

The chain uses TRBV27 and TRBJ2-3; 15 bases are a match to TRBD2. V shed 5 bases, J shed 4 bases, and the junction held 7 bases outside the gene matches. Germline assignment: CDR1 MNHEY and CDR2 SMNVEV (reference sequence). The CDR3 extends over 17 amino acids. This CDR3 reads CASSPGTSGRYADTQYF. Here the CDR3 DNA reads TGTGCCAGCAGTCCTGGGACTAGCGGGAGGTACGCAGATACGCAGTATTTT.

This clone was seen only once. The V gene is TRBV28, the J gene TRBJ2-7; 7 nucleotides agree with TRBD1. This CDR3 is built from 19 residues. Losses at the gene ends were 3 bases for V and 2 bases for J; bases not matched to a gene: 19. Germline V gene data show CDR1 as MDHEN and CDR2 as SYDVKM. The CDR3 reads CASSLGTFTEDRRTYEQYF. CDR3 in DNA: TGTGCCAGCAGTTTGGGGACCTTCACCGAGGACAGGCGGACCTACGAGCAGTACTTC.

This rearrangement joins TRBV7-2 to TRBJ2-7; 7 positions match TRBD2. The CDR3 runs 15 residues. Germline V CDR1 and CDR2: SGHTA, FQGNSA. J gave up 3 bases and V 5 bases, and 10 bases lay outside the gene matches. The CDR3 sequence: CASSLQTSILYEQYF. Written as DNA, the CDR3 is TGTGCCAGCAGCCTCCAGACTAGCATTCTCTACGAGCAGTACTTC.

The rearrangement joins TRBV27 to TRBJ1-2; TRBD1 aligns across 9 bases. The CDR3 length is 13 residues. V lost 8 bases, J lost 4 bases, and 5 bases stayed unmatched. The V gene's germline CDR1 is MNHEY and CDR2 SMNVEV (reference sequence). For the CDR3, the DNA is TGTGCCAGCGGAGACAGGGGGGGCTATGGCTACACCTTC. This gives the protein CASGDRGGYGYTF.

This clone showed up just a few times. The V gene is TRBV7-8, the J gene TRBJ1-4; D gene ambiguous. CDR3 length: 18 residues. The V gene's germline CDR1 is SGHVS and CDR2 FQNEAQ. V shed 2 bases and J shed 3 bases, with 19 bases lying between them. The CDR3 protein is CASSLLPERGPANEKLFF. The CDR3 DNA reads TGTGCCAGCAGCTTACTCCCGGAGCGTGGTCCGGCTAATGAAAAACTGTTTTTT.

The chain links TRBV15 to TRBJ1-4, with D hard to call. CDR1 and CDR2 (germline): LNHNV, YYDKDF (reference sequence). Trimming removed 3 bases at V and 11 bases at J, with 22 bases between. The CDR3 extends over 16 amino acids. The CDR3 loop is CATSRGLAGDGGKLFF. The DNA of the CDR3 is TGTGCCACCAGCAGGGGCCTGGCCGGGGATGGAGGGAAACTGTTTTTT.

The V and J genes are TRBV4-1 and TRBJ2-1; tentatively, D is TRBD2 (6 bases). Deletions cut 2 bases from V and 7 bases from J, with 30 bases between. Germline values: CDR1 MGHRA, CDR2 YSYEKL. This CDR3 has 20 residues. CDR3: CASSQRRASVALPLGNEQFF. The DNA of the CDR3 is TGCGCCAGCAGCCAAAGGAGGGCTAGCGTCGCACTACCCTTGGGGAATGAGCAGTTCTTC.

The chain links TRBV28 to TRBJ2-5, with D unclear. The CDR3 has 14 residues. Trimming took 4 bases from V and 4 from J, leaving 13 bases between them. Germline loops: CDR1 MDHEN, CDR2 SYDVKM. CDR3 residues: CASSSPSGRETQYF. CDR3 nucleotide sequence: TGTGCCAGCAGTTCCCCTTCTGGGCGAGAGACCCAGTACTTC.

The V gene is TRBV5-8, the J gene TRBJ2-2; TRBD1 might be the D (5 bases). V dropped 4 bases and J dropped 9 bases, with 22 bases sitting between them. Looked up from germline, CDR1 is SGHTS and CDR2 is YDEGEE. The length of the CDR3 is 16 residues. CDR3 loop: CASSLGAETFWRELFF. The CDR3 DNA reads TGTGCCAGCAGCCTAGGGGCCGAAACCTTTTGGCGGGAGCTGTTTTTT.

This clone showed up just once. V usage is TRBV7-4 and J usage is TRBJ2-7; 11 bases are a match to TRBD2. CDR1 and CDR2 (germline): SGHVT, SQSDAQ. V lost 2 bases, J lost 5 bases, and 5 bases stayed unmatched. The CDR3 is made up of 15 amino acids. The CDR3 loop is CASSLPGTSGHEQYF. CDR3 sequence (DNA): TGTGCCAGCAGCTTACCGGGGACTAGCGGCCACGAGCAGTACTTC.

This sequence joins TRBV11-2 and TRBJ2-6; no reliable D call. The CDR3 consists of 15 residues. CDR1 is SGHAT, CDR2 FQNNGV, per germline. Trimming pared 5 bases from V and 0 bases from J, leaving 8 bases between. CDR3 coding DNA: TGTGCCAGCAGCCCGGTTAGCTCTGGGGCCAACGTCCTGACTTTC. Its protein is CASSPVSSGANVLTF.